This T cell receptor (beta chain) is from a study of blood T cell repertoires in COVID-19. Generated by immunoSEQ multiplex PCR, the TCRdb table keeps only in-frame clones and is missing some. In the table there are about 370,000 clones, 90% to 95% of which are singletons. No more than 2 weeks before study entry, exposed participants had met a case of COVID-19. The V gene lost 8 bases and the J gene lost 2 bases, with 13 bases spanning the gap. The CDR3 is made up of 13 amino acids. Per germline, CDR1 PRHDT and CDR2 FYEKMQ (reference sequence). The rearrangement links TRBV13 to TRBJ2-7, with D possibly TRBD2 on 5 matching bases. The sample was PBMCs or T cells enriched from blood (not recorded which). This receptor was identified in a woman between 35 and 50 years old who had been exposed to COVID-19. CDR3 sequence reads: CASGWRTTYEQYF. The CDR3 coding sequence is TGTGCCAGCGGGTGGAGGACGACCTACGAGCAGTACTTC.